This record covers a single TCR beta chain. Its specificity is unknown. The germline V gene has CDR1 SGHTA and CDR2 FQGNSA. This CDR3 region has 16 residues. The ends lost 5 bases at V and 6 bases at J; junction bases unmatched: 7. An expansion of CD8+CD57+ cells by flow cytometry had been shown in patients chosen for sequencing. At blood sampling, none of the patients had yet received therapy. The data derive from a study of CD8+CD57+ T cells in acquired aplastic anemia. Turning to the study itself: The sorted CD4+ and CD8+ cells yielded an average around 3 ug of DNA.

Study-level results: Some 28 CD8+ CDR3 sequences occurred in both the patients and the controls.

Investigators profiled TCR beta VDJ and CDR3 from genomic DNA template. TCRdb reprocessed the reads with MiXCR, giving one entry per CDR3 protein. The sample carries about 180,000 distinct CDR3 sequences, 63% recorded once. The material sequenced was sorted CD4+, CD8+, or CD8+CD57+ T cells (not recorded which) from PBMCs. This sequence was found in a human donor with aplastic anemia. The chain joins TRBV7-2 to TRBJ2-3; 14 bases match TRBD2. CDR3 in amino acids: CASSTRLAGGQDTQYF. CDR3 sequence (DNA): TGTGCCAGCAGCACCCGACTAGCGGGAGGGCAGGATACGCAGTATTTT.